The T cell receptor beta chain described here comes from a study of shared clonotypes between healthy human individuals (dated by TCRdb to about 2020). General notes on the study: A few men and a couple of women, aged 18 to 49 years, made up the cohort. For each donor, three plates each were used for CD4 naive and CD4 memory, two plates were used for CD8 naive, and one plate was used for CD8 memory. The study deeply sequenced blood TCR repertoires of five healthy adults to estimate repertoire size and the extent of clonotype sharing between individuals. Libraries were prepared and TCR repertoires were sequenced by different laboratories using diverse techniques, in order to increase sequencing depth and limit assay-specific biases. Leukapheresis yielded between about 0.9 and 8.9 billion PBMCs per donor. The paper as a whole reports these results and caveats: Higher generation probabilities were observed for clonotypes shared by all four sorted-subset donors than for non-shared clonotypes. Incomplete sequencing was indicated by rarefaction of sorted-subset datasets, despite the large sequencing depth. Sampling was restricted to blood, and TCR repertoires in tissues likely differ from the TCR repertoires found in blood. Naive subsets generally had larger estimated clonotype richness than memory subsets did. Because the study included a small number of donors, the genetic and exposure-history diversity represented was limited. When several donors were compared, the shared fraction of clonotypes was around 5% for naive CD4, approximately 3.3% for naive CD8, about 2.4% for memory CD4, and less than 0.45% for memory CD8. Based on pairwise subsampling, the degree of clonotype sharing among donors was expected to be affected by sequencing depth.

CD8 naive samples were CD45RO-negative cells positively selected for CCR7, giving a CD45RA+CCR7+ population that excluded TemRA cells. Donors were healthy HIV-negative adults with no recently reported acute infections or vaccinations. Only Caucasian adults living in Nashville, Tennessee, USA were represented among the donors. Blood was obtained by leukapheresis, after which PBMCs were separated by Ficoll-Histopaque density gradient centrifugation and cryopreserved in liquid nitrogen vapor phase. Purity and quantity of every magnetically sorted T cell population were checked by analytical flow cytometry. Genomic DNA was isolated from every sorted fraction and measured by UV absorbance on a Nanodrop 2000c. The germline V gene supplies CDR1 SQVTM and CDR2 ANQGSEA. Inclusive of the bounding cysteine and phenylalanine, the CDR3 is 13 residues long. The kept DNA is CDR3 alone, 39 bases in frame from the first base. V is clipped by 3 bases and J by 1 base, and the sequence between their germline boundaries is 9 bases long.

In the case of this clone: Its antigen is not yet known. No clone much larger than this one lies a single base away; base qualities are absent.

Using the deep immunoSEQ assay, multiplex PCR amplified TCR CDR3 regions from genomic DNA. Extracted genomic DNA from each cell subset was distributed evenly across all wells of several immunoSEQ 96-well plates, and each plate was treated as a replicate. Each replicate PCR for sorted subsets received approximately 200 ng genomic DNA, equal to about 29,000 T cell genomes. Purified libraries were quantified with a Qubit 3.0 fluorometer, sized on a Bioanalyzer 2100, and re-quantified with the KAPA Library Quantification kit. Every immunoSEQ 96-well plate was sequenced on a dedicated single-read 150-cycle Illumina NextSeq 550 flow cell. As for how the authors treated the data: Because only junctional sequences without quality scores were contained in the immunoSEQ output, filtering matching that applied to full-length reads could not be performed. Sequences were annotated with PyIR, a Python wrapper for IgBLAST v1.9, using IMGT germline references to assign V/J genes and CDR3. Reads were removed for weak V/J assignments (E-value above 1e-6), missing CDR3, stop codons, out-of-frame junctions, or ambiguous translated residues. V3J clonotypes were defined by identical inferred V gene, J gene, and CDR3 amino acid sequence. The percentage overlap between two repertoires was calculated by dividing the number of shared unique clonotypes by the size of the smaller repertoire. RTK rarefaction, the Chao1 estimator, and Recon v2.1 estimates of unobserved clonotypes were used to assess repertoire richness. OLGA was used to compute generation probabilities for all TCRbeta clonotypes that the gDNA method yielded from a handful of donors. TCRdb limited this immuneACCESS table to in-frame rearrangements with V and J called. A share of clones is missing; checked studies link under half to unresolved V genes, and the rest is unexplained. V and J calls and clone size follow that table, whereas D and trimming were derived from the DNA. The sample includes roughly 600,000 clones, with 95% to 98% observed a single time. The ten biggest clones cover 0.3% of the sample.

The sequence came from a man aged 25 to 40 in good health. The V and J segments used are TRBV29-1 and TRBJ1-1; no D gene call is confident. Sequences were obtained from naive CD8+ T cells sorted from blood. The cell subset or site label, read with the paper, signifies: CD45RA+CCR7+. The nucleotide sequence is TGCAGCGTTGACGGTCAGCAGAACACTGAAGCTTTCTTT. It specifies CSVDGQQNTEAFF.